In its sample, the clone carrying this TCR beta chain was seen many times. Its antigen is undetermined. TCRdb fed the 5' RACE reads into MiXCR, producing one record per CDR3 protein. There are 250,000 or so distinct CDR3 sequences in the sample; approximately 8.6% occur only once, and over 2.5% lies in the top ten. The sample belongs to a study of identical twins. The study's findings and limits: Where out-of-frame alpha sequences were twin-shared, they showed excess low generation probability.

The CDR3 runs to 14 residues. Trimming took off 4 bases at V and 2 bases at J, with 11 bases between the two ends. Germline V CDR1 and CDR2: MNHEY, SVGAGI. In addition, the sample was reused for a study of yellow fever vaccine responses in identical twins.

V gene TRBV6-5 combines with J gene TRBJ2-5; the D gene is possibly TRBD2 (6 bases). Sequencing input: CD8+ T cells sorted from blood. This TCR came from a woman in her late teens or twenties in good health. The CDR3 sequence is CASSSPAGQETQYF. The CDR3 region has the DNA TGTGCCAGCAGTTCCCCTGCGGGGCAAGAGACCCAGTACTTC.